This T cell receptor beta chain was profiled in a study of regulatory T cells in long-lasting Graves disease. Study results and limitations: Persistent disease favored TRBV28, TRBJ1-2 and TRBJ2-5.

Concerning this clonotype: As yet, its antigen is unknown.

Trimming took 5 bases from V and 2 from J, leaving 7 bases between them. This CDR3 is built from 13 residues. The germline V gene has CDR1 KGHDR and CDR2 SFDVKD. Construction of TCR beta libraries relied on iRepertoire HTBI primers and on Arm-PCR targeting CDR3 regions. TCRdb processed the multiplex PCR reads anew with MiXCR; each CDR3 protein has one entry. The table records 550,000 to 600,000 distinct CDR3 sequences, about 16% of them present only once. Time point given: newly diagnosed GD, antithyroid drugs for less than 3 months. PBMCs were the source of the RNA used for TCR sequencing. This sample also belongs to another study, concerning T cells in Graves' hyperthyroidism and ophthalmopathy.

Sequenced here: peripheral blood mononuclear cells (PBMCs), sampled at new diagnosis, from a patient treated with antithyroid drugs. This sequence originates from a man in his late teens or twenties with Graves disease. V is TRBV24-1 and J is TRBJ2-3; no clear D gene. The DNA of the CDR3 is TGTGCCACCAGTGCCTGGACCACAGATACGCAGTATTTT. Its translation is CATSAWTTDTQYF.